The 13 T cell receptor beta chains below come from one sample, sequenced in a study of cytomegalovirus exposure and HLA in healthy donors (dated by TCRdb to 2017 to 2019). The protocol used for the library was the immunoSEQ multiplex PCR assay. For the multiplex PCR, a mixture combining 60 forward primers for TCR Vbeta segments and 13 reverse primers for TCR Jbeta segments was used. TCRdb's version of the immuneACCESS table is confined to in-frame rearrangements and falls short of the full clone set. An unresolved V gene accounts for under half of the shortfall where checked; the remainder is of unknown origin. The sample table records about 180,000 clones; 76% of these occur just once. Clones ranked in the top ten supply about 1.5% of the sample. The sequencing input was PBMCs. The receptors come from a man younger than 30 in good health and CMV-seronegative.

The chain couples TRBV19 to TRBJ2-7; the D gene is possibly TRBD1 (6 bases). Between the trimmed V and J ends, which lost 2 bases and 5 bases, there was a span of 13 bases. The CDR3 spans 14 residues. In germline, CDR1 is LNHDA, CDR2 SQIVND (reference sequence). CDR3 sequence reads: CASSILQGINEQYF. The CDR3 region has the DNA TGTGCCAGTAGTATATTGCAGGGGATCAACGAGCAGTACTTC.

The chain links TRBV6-5 to TRBJ1-1, with unresolved D. Trimming left V 7 bases short and J 7 bases short, with 16 bases between. Germline loops: CDR1 MNHEY, CDR2 SVGAGI. The CDR3 covers 13 residues. In DNA form, the CDR3 reads TGTGCCAGCACCGCGCGTGAGCGGGGTGAAGCTTTCTTT. It translates to CASTARERGEAFF.

The chain joins TRBV28 to TRBJ2-7, with D unresolved. The length of the CDR3 is 15 residues. Trimming left V 3 bases short and J 0 bases short, with 12 bases between. Germline CDR1 reads MDHEN; CDR2 reads SYDVKM. The CDR3 loop reads CASSFQVTLSYEQYF. The DNA for the CDR3 is TGTGCCAGCAGTTTTCAGGTCACTCTCTCCTACGAGCAGTACTTC.

The chain employs TRBV11-1 and TRBJ2-1; possibly TRBD1 for D (6 bases). This CDR3 region has 16 residues. The V end lost 5 bases, the J end lost 4 bases, and 18 bases lay between the germline ends. Germline V gene sequence: CDR1 SGHAT, CDR2 FQDESV (reference sequence). The CDR3 coding sequence is TGTGCCAGCAGCGCCGGGACAACGACGGGGTACAATGAGCAGTTCTTC. This sequence encodes CASSAGTTTGYNEQFF.

V is TRBV28 and J is TRBJ2-7; D call uncertain. V was shortened by 3 bases and J by 6 bases, with 12 bases between the two germline ends. Germline V gene data show CDR1 as MDHEN and CDR2 as SYDVKM. The CDR3 sequence is 13 residues long. The CDR3 spells CASSLYGGLEQYF. The CDR3 nucleotides are TGTGCCAGCAGTTTGTATGGTGGGCTCGAGCAGTACTTC.

The rearrangement joins TRBV28 to TRBJ1-1, with a possible D match to TRBD1 (5 bases). This CDR3 spans 16 amino acids. V was cut by 6 bases and J by 5 bases, with 22 bases left in between. Germline assignment: CDR1 MDHEN and CDR2 SYDVKM. The CDR3: CASRLSSGRVGTEAFF. The CDR3 DNA is TGTGCCAGCAGACTTTCATCGGGCAGGGTGGGGACTGAAGCTTTCTTT.

The CDR3 nucleotides are TGTGCCAGCAGCCAAGATGGGACAGCGAACACTGAAGCTTTCTTT. It encodes CASSQDGTANTEAFF. The V call is TRBV14, the J call TRBJ1-1, with 7 nucleotides matching TRBD1. The CDR3 is 15 residues long. Germline CDR1 is SGHDN and CDR2 is FVKESK. Losses at the gene ends were 0 bases for V and 1 base for J; bases not matched to a gene: 2. Supplemented by reference TRBV14 and TRBJ1-1, the full variable domain reads EAGVTQFPSHSVIEKGQTVTLRCDPISGHDNLYWYRRVMGKEIKFLLHFVKESKQDESGMPNNRFLAERTGGTYSTLKVQPAELEDSGVYFCASSQDGTANTEAFFGQGTRLTVV.

The rearrangement joins TRBV28 to TRBJ2-4; D might be TRBD2 (5 bases). Germline lookup yields CDR1 MDHEN and CDR2 SYDVKM. The ends were cut back, 5 bases at V and 8 bases at J, with 10 bases in the middle. CDR3 length: 12 amino acids. The CDR3 spells CASSGRVDIQYF. The CDR3 DNA follows: TGTGCCAGCAGTGGGCGGGTCGACATTCAGTACTTC. The complete variable domain, with remaining parts taken from reference TRBV28 and TRBJ2-4, reads DVKVTQSSRYLVKRTGEKVFLECVQDMDHENMFWYRQDPGLGLRLIYFSYDVKMKEKGDIPEGYSVSREKKERFSLILESASTNQTSMYLCASSGRVDIQYFGAGTRLSVL.

The chain joins TRBV7-3 to TRBJ2-5, with D perhaps TRBD1 (6 bases). Germline V lookup: CDR1 SGHTA, CDR2 FQGTGA. The CDR3 is made up of 14 amino acids. Trimming pared 2 bases from V and 2 bases from J, leaving 9 bases between. In nucleotides, the CDR3 is TGTGCCAGCAGCTTAGCAGGGGTTCAAGAGACCCAGTACTTC. It encodes CASSLAGVQETQYF.

This chain links TRBV2 with TRBJ1-5; tentative D call: TRBD1 (6 bases). The CDR3 consists of 14 residues. Per the germline V gene, CDR1 is SNHLY and CDR2 is FYNNEI. V was pared by 3 bases and J by 7 bases, with 13 bases between. CDR3 loop: CASSETGSRQPQHF. Here the CDR3 DNA reads TGTGCCAGCAGTGAGACAGGTTCCCGACAGCCCCAGCATTTT.

This clone was observed once. The genes are TRBV4-1 and TRBJ2-1; 10 bases fit TRBD2. J lost 10 bases, V lost 2 bases, and 11 bases had no gene match. There are 16 residues in the CDR3. Looked up from germline, CDR1 is MGHRA and CDR2 is YSYEKL. The chain's CDR3 is CASSQFSSGGTGEQFF. The CDR3 DNA follows: TGCGCCAGCAGCCAATTTTCTAGCGGGGGTACGGGGGAGCAGTTCTTC.

The chain uses TRBV27 and TRBJ2-7, with TRBD2 as a possible D gene (7 bases). Germline V lookup: CDR1 MNHEY, CDR2 SMNVEV (reference sequence). CDR3 length: 11 amino acids. Written as DNA, the CDR3 is TGTGCTACAGGGAGGGGAGGGGAGCAGTACTTC. Translated, it gives CATGRGGEQYF.

This clone has a handful of counts. The gene calls are TRBV11-2 and TRBJ2-3; 7 bases align to TRBD2. V was clipped by 5 bases and J by 3 bases; unmatched bases: 5. CDR3 length: 14 amino acids. Germline CDR1 and CDR2: SGHAT and FQNNGV. In DNA, the CDR3 is TGTGCCAGCAGCCTCTGGACTAGTACAGATACGCAGTATTTT. Its translation is CASSLWTSTDTQYF.